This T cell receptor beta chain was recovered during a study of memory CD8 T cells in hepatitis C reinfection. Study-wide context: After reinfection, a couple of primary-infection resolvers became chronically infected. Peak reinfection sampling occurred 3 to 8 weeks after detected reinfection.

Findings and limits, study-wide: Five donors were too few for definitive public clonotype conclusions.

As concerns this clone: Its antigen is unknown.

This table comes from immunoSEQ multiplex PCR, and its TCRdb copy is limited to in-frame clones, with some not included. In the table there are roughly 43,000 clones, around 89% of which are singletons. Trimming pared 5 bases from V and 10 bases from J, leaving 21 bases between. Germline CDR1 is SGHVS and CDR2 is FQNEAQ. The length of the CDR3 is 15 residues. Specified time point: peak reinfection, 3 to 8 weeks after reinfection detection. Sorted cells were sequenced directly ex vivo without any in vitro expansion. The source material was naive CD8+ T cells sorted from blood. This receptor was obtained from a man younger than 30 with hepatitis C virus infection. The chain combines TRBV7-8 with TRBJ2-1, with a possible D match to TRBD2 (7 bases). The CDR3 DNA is TGTGCCAGCAGCCTGAGGGGTACGGGGAGGGGGGAGCAGTTCTTC. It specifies CASSLRGTGRGEQFF.